This TCR beta chain emerged from a study of long-term antiretroviral therapy in people with HIV. Each participant with HIV received care in the United States. The CDR3 has 14 residues. Germline V CDR1 and CDR2: MNHEY, SVGAGI. The V gene lost 1 base and the J gene lost 6 bases, with 9 bases spanning the gap. Sequencing relied on immunoSEQ assay v3.0, run at survey level. Per-sample targets for sequencing were roughly 40,000-55,000 T-cell genomes. Libraries were prepared by immunoSEQ multiplex PCR; TCRdb keeps only in-frame clonotypes and omits some of them. The data contain under 20,000 clones, roughly 80% of them seen just once; the ten biggest clones take up about 15%. Whole-study findings and limits: Sampling of blood ran from 2004 to 2017, and older ART regimens were possibly in use. Documentation of ART adherence, viral resistance or therapy changes was absent.

Details on this clone: Its antigen is undetermined.

The sample consisted of unsorted PBMCs, taken approximately 1.3 years before starting antiretroviral therapy. The sequence came from a man aged 30 to 39 with HIV. This chain connects TRBV6-5 to TRBJ1-4; no clear D. The CDR3 loop reads CASSYYGVYEKLFF. In DNA form, the CDR3 reads TGTGCCAGCAGTTACTACGGGGTTTATGAAAAACTGTTTTTT.